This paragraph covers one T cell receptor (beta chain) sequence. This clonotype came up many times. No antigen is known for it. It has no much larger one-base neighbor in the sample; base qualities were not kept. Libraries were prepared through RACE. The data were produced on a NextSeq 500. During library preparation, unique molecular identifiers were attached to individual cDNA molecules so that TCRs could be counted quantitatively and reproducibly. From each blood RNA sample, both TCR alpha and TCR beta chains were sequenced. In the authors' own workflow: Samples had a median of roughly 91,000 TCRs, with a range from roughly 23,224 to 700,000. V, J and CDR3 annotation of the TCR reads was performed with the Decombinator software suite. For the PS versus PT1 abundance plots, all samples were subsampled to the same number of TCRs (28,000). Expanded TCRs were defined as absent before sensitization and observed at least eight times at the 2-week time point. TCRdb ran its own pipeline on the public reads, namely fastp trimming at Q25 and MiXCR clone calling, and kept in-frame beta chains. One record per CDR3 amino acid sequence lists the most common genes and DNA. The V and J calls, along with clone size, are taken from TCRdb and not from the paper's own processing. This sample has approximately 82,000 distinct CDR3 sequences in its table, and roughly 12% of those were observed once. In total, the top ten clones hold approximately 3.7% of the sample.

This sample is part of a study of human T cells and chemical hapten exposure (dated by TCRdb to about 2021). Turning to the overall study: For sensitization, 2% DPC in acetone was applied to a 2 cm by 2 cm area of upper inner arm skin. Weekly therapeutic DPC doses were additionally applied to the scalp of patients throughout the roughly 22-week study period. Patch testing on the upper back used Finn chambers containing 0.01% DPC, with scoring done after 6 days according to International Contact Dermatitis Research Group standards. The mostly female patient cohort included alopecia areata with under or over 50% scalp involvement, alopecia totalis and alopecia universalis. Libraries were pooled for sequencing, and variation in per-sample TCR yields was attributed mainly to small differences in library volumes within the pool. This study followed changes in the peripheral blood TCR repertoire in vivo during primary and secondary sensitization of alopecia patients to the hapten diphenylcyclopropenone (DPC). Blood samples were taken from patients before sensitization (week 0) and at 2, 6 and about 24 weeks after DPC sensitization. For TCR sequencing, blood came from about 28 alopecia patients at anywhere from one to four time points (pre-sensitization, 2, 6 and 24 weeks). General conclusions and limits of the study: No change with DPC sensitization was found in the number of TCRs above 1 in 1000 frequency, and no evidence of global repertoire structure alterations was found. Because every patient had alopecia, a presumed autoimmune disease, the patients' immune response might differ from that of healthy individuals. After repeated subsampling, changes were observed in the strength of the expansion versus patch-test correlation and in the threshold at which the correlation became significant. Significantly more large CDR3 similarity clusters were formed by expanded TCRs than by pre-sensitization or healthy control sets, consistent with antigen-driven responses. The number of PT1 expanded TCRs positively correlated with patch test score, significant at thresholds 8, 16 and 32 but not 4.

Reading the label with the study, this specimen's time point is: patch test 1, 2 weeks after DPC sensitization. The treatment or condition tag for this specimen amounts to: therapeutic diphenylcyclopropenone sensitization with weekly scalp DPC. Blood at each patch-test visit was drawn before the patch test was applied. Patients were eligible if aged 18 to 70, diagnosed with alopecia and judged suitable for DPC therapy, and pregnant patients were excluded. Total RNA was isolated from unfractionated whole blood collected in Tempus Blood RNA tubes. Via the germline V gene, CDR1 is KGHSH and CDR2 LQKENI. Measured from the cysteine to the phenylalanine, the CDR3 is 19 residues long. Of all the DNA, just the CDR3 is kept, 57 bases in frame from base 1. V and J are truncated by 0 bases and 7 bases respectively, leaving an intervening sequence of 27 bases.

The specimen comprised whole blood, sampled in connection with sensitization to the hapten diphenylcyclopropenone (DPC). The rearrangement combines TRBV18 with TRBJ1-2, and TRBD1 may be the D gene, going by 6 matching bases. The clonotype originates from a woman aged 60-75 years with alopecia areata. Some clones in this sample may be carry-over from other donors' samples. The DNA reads TGTGCCAGCTCACCACCCCAAGTAGGGATATCTGGACAGTCAGCTGGCTACACCTTC. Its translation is CASSPPQVGISGQSAGYTF.